Given below is one T cell receptor beta chain in context. The same CDR3 also results from other DNA sequences found in this sample. This specimen belongs to a study of shared clonotypes between healthy human individuals. Study information: The donor group consisted of a couple of women and three men, aged 18 to 49.

V shed 5 bases and J 2 bases; nucleotides not matched to a gene: 3. Germline assignment: CDR1 MNHEY and CDR2 SMNVEV (reference sequence). This CDR3 spans 15 amino acids. At deep level, the assay was performed. Authors' data handling: Junction-only immunoSEQ sequences carried no quality scores, so filtering differed. The data were produced by immunoSEQ multiplex PCR, yet TCRdb's version contains in-frame clones alone and is incomplete. Clone size and V and J calls were adopted from that table, with D and trimming inferred from the DNA. The sample includes around 500,000 clones, around 73% of them seen just once.

The sample was PBMCs. The chain combines TRBV27 with TRBJ2-7, with TRBD2 identical over 13 bases. The receptor's source is a woman between 40 and 55 years old in good health. Some clones in this sample may be carry-over from other donors' samples. The CDR3: CASSPGLAGTYEQYF. The DNA for the CDR3 is TGTGCCAGCAGTCCGGGACTAGCGGGGACCTACGAGCAGTACTTC.